This T cell receptor beta chain was retrieved from a study of regulatory T cells in long-lasting Graves disease. Arm-PCR with iRepertoire HTBI primers amplified the CDR3 regions for these TCR beta libraries. Each CDR3 protein gets one entry after TCRdb re-called the multiplex PCR reads with MiXCR. The table shows a few hundred thousand distinct CDR3 sequences, with 20% to 25% occurring only once. The time point is: persistent/refractory GD, antithyroid drugs over 5 years with positive TRAb. Following extraction of RNA from PBMCs, that RNA was used to make the TCR library. Germline V gene sequence: CDR1 DFQATT, CDR2 SNEGSKA (reference sequence). The germline V and J ends were trimmed by 6 bases and 7 bases, with 12 bases remaining between them. This CDR3 spans 11 amino acids.

This sequence joins TRBV20-1 and TRBJ1-1; the D is unclear. This material consisted of peripheral blood mononuclear cells (PBMCs), taken when the disease was refractory, from a patient treated with antithyroid drugs. This receptor was taken from a female donor with Graves disease. The CDR3 DNA follows: TGCAGTGCCCCGGAACGGGGTGAAGCTTTCTTT. Its protein product is CSAPERGEAFF.